This T cell receptor beta chain appears in the sequencing data of a study of OX40 agonist ivuxolimab in advanced cancers. The CDR3 has 12 residues. Deletions cut 2 bases from V and 6 bases from J, with 6 bases between. CDR1 is SGHVS, CDR2 FNYEAQ, per germline. Sequencing used immunoSEQ multiplex PCR; TCRdb keeps in-frame clones, though not all of them. The table includes tens of thousands of clones, about 85% detected once. J is TRBJ2-3 and V is TRBV7-6; D uncertain. This sample comprised CD4+ or CD8+ T cells sorted from blood, obtained in a trial of the OX40 agonist ivuxolimab. The TCR sequence derives from an adult with an advanced solid tumor such as melanoma, head and neck, liver or kidney cancer. This CDR3 reads CASSLRSDTQYF. CDR3 nucleotides: TGTGCCAGCAGCTTACGATCGGATACGCAGTATTTT.